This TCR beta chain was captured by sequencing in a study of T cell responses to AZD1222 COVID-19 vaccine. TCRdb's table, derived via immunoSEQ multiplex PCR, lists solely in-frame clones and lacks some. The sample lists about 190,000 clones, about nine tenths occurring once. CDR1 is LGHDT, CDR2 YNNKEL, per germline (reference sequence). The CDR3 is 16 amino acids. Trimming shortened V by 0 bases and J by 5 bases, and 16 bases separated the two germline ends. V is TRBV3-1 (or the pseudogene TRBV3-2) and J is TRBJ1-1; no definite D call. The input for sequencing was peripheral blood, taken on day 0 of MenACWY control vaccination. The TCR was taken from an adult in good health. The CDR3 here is CASSQEVGGGRTEAFF. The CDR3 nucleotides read TGTGCCAGCAGCCAAGAAGTTGGTGGAGGGCGGACTGAAGCTTTCTTT.